This T cell receptor beta chain was recovered during a study of T cells in Graves' hyperthyroidism and ophthalmopathy. RNA transcripts provided the source from which TCR beta CDR3 regions were amplified. The HTBI primer set was used in a first-round RT-PCR of the TCR CDR3. TCRdb reanalysed the multiplex PCR reads using MiXCR and keeps one entry per CDR3 protein. The sample includes roughly 580,000 distinct CDR3 sequences, 46% of them seen just once. V lost 5 bases and J 3 bases, leaving 10 bases between the germline ends. Germline loops: CDR1 MNHEY, CDR2 SVGAGI. The CDR3 is 13 residues long. In the case of this clonotype: Its antigen is unknown.

General study findings and limits: Ophthalmopathy was predicted by the model a median of roughly 6.6 months ahead of onset.

The V call is TRBV6-5, the J call TRBJ1-2; D is uncertain. The sequence came from a young woman with Graves' hyperthyroidism. The specimen sequenced was peripheral blood or thyroid tissue (not recorded which). This chain's CDR3 is CASSRVDYYGYTF. CDR3 nucleotide sequence: TGTGCCAGCAGTAGGGTAGATTACTATGGCTACACCTTC.